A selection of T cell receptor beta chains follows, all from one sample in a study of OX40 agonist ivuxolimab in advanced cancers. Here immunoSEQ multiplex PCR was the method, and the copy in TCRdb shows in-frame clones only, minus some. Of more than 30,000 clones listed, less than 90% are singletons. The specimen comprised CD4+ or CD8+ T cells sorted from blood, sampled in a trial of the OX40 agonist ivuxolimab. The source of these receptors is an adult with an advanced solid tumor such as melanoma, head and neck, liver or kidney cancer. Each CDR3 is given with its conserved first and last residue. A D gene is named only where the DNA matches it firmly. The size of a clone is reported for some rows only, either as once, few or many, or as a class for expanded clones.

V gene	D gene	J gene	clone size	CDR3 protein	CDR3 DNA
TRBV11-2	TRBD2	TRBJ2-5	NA	CASSLRFGTSGTQYF	TGTGCCAGCAGCTTAAGATTCGGGACTAGCGGGACCCAGTACTTC
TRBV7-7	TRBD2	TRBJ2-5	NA	CASSLGGVREPSGTQYF	TGTGCTAGCAGCTTGGGGGGGGTGCGGGAGCCCTCGGGGACCCAGTACTTC
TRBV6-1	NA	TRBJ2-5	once	CASRGAGKETQYF	TGTGCCAGCAGGGGGGCGGGCAAAGAGACCCAGTACTTC
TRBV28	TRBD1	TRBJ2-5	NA	CASRTGKETQYF	TGTGCCAGTAGGACAGGGAAAGAGACCCAGTACTTC
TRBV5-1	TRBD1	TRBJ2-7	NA	CASSNLNRGPNEQYF	TGCGCCAGCAGCAATCTAAACAGGGGCCCCAACGAGCAGTACTTC
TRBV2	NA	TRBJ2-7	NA	CASSGDGKRYEQYF	TGTGCCAGCAGTGGGGACGGAAAACGCTACGAGCAGTACTTC
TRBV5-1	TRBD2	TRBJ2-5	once	CASSLPATSGNQYF	TGCGCCAGCAGCTTGCCCGCTACTAGCGGGAACCAGTACTTC
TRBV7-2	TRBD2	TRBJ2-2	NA	CASSPRLAGGPSIGELFF	TGTGCCAGCAGCCCCAGACTAGCGGGGGGGCCTTCGATCGGGGAGCTGTTTTTT
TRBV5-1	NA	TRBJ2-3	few	CASSLQGSKDTQYF	TGCGCCAGCAGCTTACAGGGATCGAAAGATACGCAGTATTTT
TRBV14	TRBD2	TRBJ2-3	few	CASSQAFRLAALPRTDTQYF	TGTGCCAGCAGCCAAGCTTTTCGACTAGCGGCCCTTCCCCGCACAGATACGCAGTATTTT
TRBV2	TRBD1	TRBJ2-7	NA	CASKRQGSSYEQYF	TGTGCCAGCAAGCGACAGGGAAGCTCCTACGAGCAGTACTTC
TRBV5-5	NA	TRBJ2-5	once	CASSRGPAGWETQYF	TGTGCCAGCAGCCGTGGCCCGGCGGGGTGGGAGACCCAGTACTTC
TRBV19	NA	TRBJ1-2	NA	CASSIHTNYGYTF	TGTGCCAGTAGTATCCACACAAACTATGGCTACACCTTC
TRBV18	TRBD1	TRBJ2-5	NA	CASSPGTGQATQYF	TGTGCCAGCTCACCAGGGACAGGGCAGGCTACCCAGTACTTC
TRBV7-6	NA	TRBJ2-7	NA	CASTPRAGPSSYEQYF	TGTGCCAGCACTCCGAGGGCAGGCCCTTCCTCCTACGAGCAGTACTTC
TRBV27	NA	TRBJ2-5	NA	CASSLRPLAGGRETQYF	TGTGCCAGCAGTTTAAGGCCCTTGGCAGGGGGGAGGGAGACCCAGTACTTC
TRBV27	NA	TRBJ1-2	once	CASSLSGGPSLGVF	TGTGCCAGCAGTTTATCGGGGGGACCCTCCCTAGGGGTCTTC
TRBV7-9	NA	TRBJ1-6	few	CASSPRTDSPLHF	TGTGCCAGCAGCCCGCGGACAGATTCACCCCTCCACTTT
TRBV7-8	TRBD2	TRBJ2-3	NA	CASSLTLGGGRTDTQYF	TGTGCCAGCAGCTTAACTCTTGGCGGGGGGAGGACAGATACGCAGTATTTT
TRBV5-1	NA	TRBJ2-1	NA	CASSTKRGDNEQFF	TGCGCCAGCAGCACGAAACGGGGAGACAATGAGCAGTTCTTC
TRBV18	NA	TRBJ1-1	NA	CASSANTARNTEAFF	TGTGCCAGCTCAGCAAATACAGCCAGGAACACTGAAGCTTTCTTT
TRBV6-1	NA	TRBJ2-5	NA	CASSDWGTPQETQYF	TGTGCCAGCAGTGACTGGGGTACCCCACAAGAGACCCAGTACTTC
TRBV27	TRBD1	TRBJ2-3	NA	CASSLLRGQGTDTQYF	TGTGCCAGCAGTTTACTGAGGGGGCAAGGCACAGATACGCAGTATTTT
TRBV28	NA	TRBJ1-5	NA	CASSFLAHQPQHF	TGTGCCAGCAGTTTTTTGGCGCATCAGCCCCAGCATTTT
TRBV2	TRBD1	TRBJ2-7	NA	CASRGPGTGGYEQYF	TGTGCCAGCAGGGGGCCCGGGACAGGGGGCTACGAGCAGTACTTC
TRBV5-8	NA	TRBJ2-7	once	CASSSYSLSSYEQYF	TGTGCCAGCAGCTCCTATTCGCTTAGCTCCTACGAGCAGTACTTC
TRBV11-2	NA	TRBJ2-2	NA	CASSPSNTGELFF	TGTGCCAGCAGCCCCAGCAACACCGGGGAGCTGTTTTTT
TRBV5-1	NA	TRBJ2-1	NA	CASSLLRQVYNEQFF	TGCGCCAGCAGCTTGTTGAGGCAGGTATACAATGAGCAGTTCTTC
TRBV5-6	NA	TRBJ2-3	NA	CASSTLVGPTDTQYF	TGTGCCAGCAGTACGTTGGTGGGGCCCACAGATACGCAGTATTTT
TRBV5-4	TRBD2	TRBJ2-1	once	CASSLRLALYNEQFF	TGTGCCAGCAGCTTGAGACTAGCGCTCTACAATGAGCAGTTCTTC
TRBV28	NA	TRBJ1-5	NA	CASSLWTGPRRGDNQPQHF	TGTGCCAGCAGTTTATGGACCGGCCCACGTCGAGGGGACAATCAGCCCCAGCATTTT
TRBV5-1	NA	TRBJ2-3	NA	CASSLGVGYTDTQYF	TGCGCCAGCAGCTTGGGGGTGGGTTACACAGATACGCAGTATTTT
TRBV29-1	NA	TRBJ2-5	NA	CSVEVGAQETQYF	TGCAGCGTTGAAGTCGGAGCCCAAGAGACCCAGTACTTC
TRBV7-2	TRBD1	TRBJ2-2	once	CASSLGQGYTGELFF	TGTGCCAGCAGCTTGGGACAGGGGTACACCGGGGAGCTGTTTTTT
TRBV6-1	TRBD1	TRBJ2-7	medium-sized	CAIQGQGVSYEQYF	TGTGCCATCCAAGGACAGGGAGTGTCCTACGAGCAGTACTTC
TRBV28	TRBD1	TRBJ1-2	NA	CASSSNRGRLIDYGYTF	TGTGCCAGCAGTTCAAACAGGGGCCGTTTGATAGACTATGGCTACACCTTC
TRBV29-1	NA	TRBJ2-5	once	CSVTGRGGTQYF	TGCAGCGTTACAGGGAGAGGGGGGACCCAGTACTTC
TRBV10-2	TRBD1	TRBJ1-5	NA	CASGDRSNQPQHF	TGCGCCAGCGGGGACAGAAGCAATCAGCCCCAGCATTTT
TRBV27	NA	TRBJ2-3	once	CASSLSSRASTDTQYF	TGTGCCAGCAGTTTATCCTCGCGAGCTAGCACAGATACGCAGTATTTT
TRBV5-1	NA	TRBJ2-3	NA	CASSLGQLRVGTDTQYF	TGCGCCAGCAGCTTGGGCCAGCTGCGGGTCGGAACAGATACGCAGTATTTT
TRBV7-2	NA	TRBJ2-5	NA	CASSLEGGEIETQYF	TGTGCCAGCAGCCTCGAGGGAGGAGAGATTGAGACCCAGTACTTC
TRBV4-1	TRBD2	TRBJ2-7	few	CASSQDQGTSGNSYEQYF	TGCGCCAGCAGCCAAGATCAAGGGACTAGCGGGAACTCCTACGAGCAGTACTTC
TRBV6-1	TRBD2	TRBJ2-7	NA	CASSWMASGGYEQYF	TGTGCCAGCAGTTGGATGGCTAGCGGGGGCTACGAGCAGTACTTC
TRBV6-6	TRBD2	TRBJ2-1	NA	CASSPSGRSYNEQFF	TGTGCCAGCAGCCCCAGCGGGAGGAGTTACAATGAGCAGTTCTTC
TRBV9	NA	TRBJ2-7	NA	CASSGQGGPYEQYF	TGTGCCAGCAGCGGTCAGGGTGGCCCCTACGAGCAGTACTTC
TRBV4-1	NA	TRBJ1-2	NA	CASSQDPQGHYGYTF	TGCGCCAGCAGCCAAGATCCTCAGGGACACTATGGCTACACCTTC
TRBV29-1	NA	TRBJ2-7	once	CSVGVTHYEQYF	TGCAGCGTTGGGGTTACCCACTACGAGCAGTACTTC
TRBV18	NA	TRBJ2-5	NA	CASSPPSVETQYF	TGTGCCAGCTCACCCCCCTCGGTAGAGACCCAGTACTTC